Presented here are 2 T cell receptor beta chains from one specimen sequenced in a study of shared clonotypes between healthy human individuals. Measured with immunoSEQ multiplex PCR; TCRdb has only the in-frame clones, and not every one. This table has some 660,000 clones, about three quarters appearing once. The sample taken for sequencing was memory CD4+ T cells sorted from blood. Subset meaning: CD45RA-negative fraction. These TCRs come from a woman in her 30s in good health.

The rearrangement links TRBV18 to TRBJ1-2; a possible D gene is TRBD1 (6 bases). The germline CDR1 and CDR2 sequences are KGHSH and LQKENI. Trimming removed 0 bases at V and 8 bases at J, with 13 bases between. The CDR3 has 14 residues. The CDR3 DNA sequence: TGTGCCAGCTCACCACCGGGGCTAACAGGGGGCTACACCTTC. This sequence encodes CASSPPGLTGGYTF.

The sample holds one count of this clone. The CDR3 sequence is CASSSWGTTGNTIYF. In DNA, the CDR3 is TGTGCCAGCAGCTCATGGGGTACTACTGGAAACACCATATATTTT. The J gene is TRBJ1-3, the V gene TRBV7-2; the D is unclear. V was clipped by 4 bases and J by 2 bases, with 12 bases between them. CDR3 length: 15 residues. The V gene's germline CDR1 is SGHTA and CDR2 FQGNSA.